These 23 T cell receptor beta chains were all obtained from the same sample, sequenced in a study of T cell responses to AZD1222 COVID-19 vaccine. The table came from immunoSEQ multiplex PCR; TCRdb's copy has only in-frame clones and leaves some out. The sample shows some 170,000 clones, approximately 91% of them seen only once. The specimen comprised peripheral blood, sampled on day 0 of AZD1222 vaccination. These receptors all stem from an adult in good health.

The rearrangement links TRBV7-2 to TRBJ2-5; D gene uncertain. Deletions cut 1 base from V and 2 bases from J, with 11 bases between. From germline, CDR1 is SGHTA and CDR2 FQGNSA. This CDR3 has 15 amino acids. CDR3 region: CASSLVSGVQETQYF. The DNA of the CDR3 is TGTGCCAGCAGCTTAGTTTCAGGCGTTCAAGAGACCCAGTACTTC.

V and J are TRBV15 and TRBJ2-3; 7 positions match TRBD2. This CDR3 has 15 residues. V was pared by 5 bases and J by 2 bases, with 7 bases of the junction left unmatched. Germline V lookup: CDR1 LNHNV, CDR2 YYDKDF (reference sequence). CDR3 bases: TGTGCCACCAGCGGGGGGAGCGGGGACACAGATACGCAGTATTTT. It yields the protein CATSGGSGDTDTQYF.

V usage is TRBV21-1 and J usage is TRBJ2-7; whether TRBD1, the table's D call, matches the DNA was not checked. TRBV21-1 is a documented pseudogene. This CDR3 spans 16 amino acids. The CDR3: CASSYAGGETSYEQYV. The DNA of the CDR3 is TGTGCCAGCAGTTATGCAGGGGGCGAAACCTCCTACGAGCAGTACGTC.

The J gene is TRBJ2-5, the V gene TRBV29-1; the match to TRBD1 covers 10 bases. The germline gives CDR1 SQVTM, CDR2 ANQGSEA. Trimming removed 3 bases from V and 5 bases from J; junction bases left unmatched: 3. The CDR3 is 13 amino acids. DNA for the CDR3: TGCAGCGTTGACCAGACAGGGGGCGAGACCCAGTACTTC. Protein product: CSVDQTGGETQYF.

CDR3 in DNA: TGTGCCAGCAGTTATACTAGCGGGACCGGGGAGCTGTTTTTT. Its translation is CASSYTSGTGELFF. The chain is built from TRBV7-9 and TRBJ2-2; 9 bases agree with TRBD2. The CDR3 totals 14 residues. After removal of 6 bases from V and 5 bases from J, the junction contained 4 bases not matched to a gene. Germline V lookup: CDR1 SEHNR, CDR2 FQNEAQ (reference sequence).

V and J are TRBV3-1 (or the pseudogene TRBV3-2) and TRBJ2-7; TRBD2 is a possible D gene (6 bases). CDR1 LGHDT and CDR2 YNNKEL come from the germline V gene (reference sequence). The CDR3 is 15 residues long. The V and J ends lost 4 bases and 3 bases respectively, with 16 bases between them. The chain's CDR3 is CASSLGGAGNYEQYF. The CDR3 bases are TGTGCCAGCAGCCTTGGTGGGGCGGGGAACTACGAGCAGTACTTC.

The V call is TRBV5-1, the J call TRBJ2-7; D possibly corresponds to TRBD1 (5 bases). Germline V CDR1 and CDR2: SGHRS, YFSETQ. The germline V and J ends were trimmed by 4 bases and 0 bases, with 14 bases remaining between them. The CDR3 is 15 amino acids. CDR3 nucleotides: TGCGCCAGCAGCCAAACAGGTTATAGCTCCTACGAGCAGTACTTC. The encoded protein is CASSQTGYSSYEQYF.

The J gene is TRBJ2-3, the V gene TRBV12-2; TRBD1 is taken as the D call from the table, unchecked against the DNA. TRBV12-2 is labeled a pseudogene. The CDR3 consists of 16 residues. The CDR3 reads CASRLARDRVTDTQYF. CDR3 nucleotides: TGTGCAAGTCGCTTAGCCCGGGACAGGGTGACAGATACGCAGTATTTT.

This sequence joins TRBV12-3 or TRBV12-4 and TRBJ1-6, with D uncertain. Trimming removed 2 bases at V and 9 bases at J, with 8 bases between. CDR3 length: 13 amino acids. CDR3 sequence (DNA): TGTGCCAGCAGTTTATCTGTGGTTTCACCCCTCCACTTT. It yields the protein CASSLSVVSPLHF.

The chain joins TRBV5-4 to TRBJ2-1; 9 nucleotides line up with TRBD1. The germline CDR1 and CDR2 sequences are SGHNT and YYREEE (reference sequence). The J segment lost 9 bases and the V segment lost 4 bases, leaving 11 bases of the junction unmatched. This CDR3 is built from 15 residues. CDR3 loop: CASSPAGQGKSEQFF. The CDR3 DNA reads TGTGCCAGCAGCCCCGCGGGACAGGGAAAGAGTGAGCAGTTCTTC.

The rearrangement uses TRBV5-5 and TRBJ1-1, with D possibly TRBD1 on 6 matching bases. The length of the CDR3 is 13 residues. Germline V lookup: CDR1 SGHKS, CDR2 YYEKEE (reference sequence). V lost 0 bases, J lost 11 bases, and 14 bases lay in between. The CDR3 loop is CASSLEGAGEAFF. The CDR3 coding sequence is TGTGCCAGCAGCTTGGAAGGCGCAGGGGAGGCTTTCTTT. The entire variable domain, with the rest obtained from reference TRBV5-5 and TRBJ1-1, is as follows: DAGVTQSPTHLIKTRGQQVTLRCSPISGHKSVSWYQQVLGQGPQFIFQYYEKEERGRGNFPDRFSARQFPNYSSELNVNALLLGDSALYLCASSLEGAGEAFFGQGTRLTVV.

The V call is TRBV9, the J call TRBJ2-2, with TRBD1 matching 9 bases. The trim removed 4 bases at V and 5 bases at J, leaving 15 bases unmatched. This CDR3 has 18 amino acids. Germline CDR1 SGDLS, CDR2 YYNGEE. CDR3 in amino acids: CASSPRTGVAGLTGELFF. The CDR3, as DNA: TGTGCCAGCAGCCCTCGGACAGGGGTGGCGGGATTAACCGGGGAGCTGTTTTTT.

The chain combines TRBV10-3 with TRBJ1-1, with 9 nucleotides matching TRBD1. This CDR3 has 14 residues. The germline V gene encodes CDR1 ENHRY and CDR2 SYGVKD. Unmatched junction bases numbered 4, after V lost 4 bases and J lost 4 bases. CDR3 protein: CAISGTGVRTEAFF. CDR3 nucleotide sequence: TGTGCCATCAGTGGGACAGGGGTTCGCACTGAAGCTTTCTTT.

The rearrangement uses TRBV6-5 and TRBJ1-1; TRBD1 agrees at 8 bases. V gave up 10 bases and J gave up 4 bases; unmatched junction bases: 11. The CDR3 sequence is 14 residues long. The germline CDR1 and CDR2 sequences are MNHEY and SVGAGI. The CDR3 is CAIRTGTQVTEAFF. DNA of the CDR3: TGTGCCATTAGGACAGGGACGCAGGTCACTGAAGCTTTCTTT.

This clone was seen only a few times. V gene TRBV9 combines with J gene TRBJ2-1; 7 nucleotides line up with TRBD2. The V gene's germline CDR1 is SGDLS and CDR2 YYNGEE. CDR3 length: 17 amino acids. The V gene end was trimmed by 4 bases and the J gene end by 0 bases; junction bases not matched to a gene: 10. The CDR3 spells CASSRGGSWSSYNEQFF. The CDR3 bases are TGTGCCAGCAGCCGCGGGGGTAGCTGGAGCTCCTACAATGAGCAGTTCTTC.

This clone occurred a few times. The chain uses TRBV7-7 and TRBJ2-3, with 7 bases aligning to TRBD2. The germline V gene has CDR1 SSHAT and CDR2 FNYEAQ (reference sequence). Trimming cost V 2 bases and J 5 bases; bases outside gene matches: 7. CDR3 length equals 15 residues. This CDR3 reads CASSLNGLEGDTQYF. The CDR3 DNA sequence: TGTGCCAGCAGCTTAAATGGACTAGAGGGAGATACGCAGTATTTT.

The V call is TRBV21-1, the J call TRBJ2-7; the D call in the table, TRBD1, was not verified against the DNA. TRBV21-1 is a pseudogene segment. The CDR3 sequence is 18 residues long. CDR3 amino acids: CASSLPRKKNRVSYEQYV. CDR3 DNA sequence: TGTGCCAGCAGCCTGCCCCGAAAAAAAAACAGGGTCAGCTACGAGCAGTACGTC.

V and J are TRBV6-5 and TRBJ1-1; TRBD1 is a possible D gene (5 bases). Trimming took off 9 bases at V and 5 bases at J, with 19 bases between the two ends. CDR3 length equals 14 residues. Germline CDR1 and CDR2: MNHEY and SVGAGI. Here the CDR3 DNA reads TGTGCCAGTTATTTCGTGGGGCCGGGAACTGAAGCTTTCTTT. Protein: CASYFVGPGTEAFF.

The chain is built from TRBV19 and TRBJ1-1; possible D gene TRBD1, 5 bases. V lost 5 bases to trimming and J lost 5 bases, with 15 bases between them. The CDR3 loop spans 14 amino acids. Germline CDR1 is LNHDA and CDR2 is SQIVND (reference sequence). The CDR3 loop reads CASSEGGGITEAFF. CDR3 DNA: TGTGCCAGTAGTGAGGGCGGGGGTATTACTGAAGCTTTCTTT.

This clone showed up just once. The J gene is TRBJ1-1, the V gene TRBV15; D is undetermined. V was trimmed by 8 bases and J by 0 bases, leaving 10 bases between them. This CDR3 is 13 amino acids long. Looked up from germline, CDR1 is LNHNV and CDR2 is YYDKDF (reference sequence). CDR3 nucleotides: TGTGCCACCGGTAACAGCATGAACACTGAAGCTTTCTTT. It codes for CATGNSMNTEAFF.

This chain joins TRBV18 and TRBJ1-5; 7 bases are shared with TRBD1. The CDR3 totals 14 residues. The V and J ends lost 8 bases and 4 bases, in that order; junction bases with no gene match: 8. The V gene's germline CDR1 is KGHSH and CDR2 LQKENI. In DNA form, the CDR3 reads TGTGCCAGCGCACAACAGGGGACGAATCAGCCCCAGCATTTT. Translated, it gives CASAQQGTNQPQHF.

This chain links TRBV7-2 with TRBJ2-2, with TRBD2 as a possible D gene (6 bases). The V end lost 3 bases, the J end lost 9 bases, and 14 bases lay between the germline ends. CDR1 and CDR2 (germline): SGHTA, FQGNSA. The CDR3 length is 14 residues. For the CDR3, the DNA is TGTGCCAGCAGCTTCGGCGGGACCTGGTGGGAGCTGTTTTTT. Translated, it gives CASSFGGTWWELFF.

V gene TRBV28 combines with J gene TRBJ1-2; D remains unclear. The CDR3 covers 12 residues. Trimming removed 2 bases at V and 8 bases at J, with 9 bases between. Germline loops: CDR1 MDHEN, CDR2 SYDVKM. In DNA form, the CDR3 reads TGTGCCAGCAGTTTACGGGAGTCCGGCTACACCTTC. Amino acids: CASSLRESGYTF.